Shown below are 18 T cell receptor beta chains from a single sample sequenced in a study of OX40 agonist ivuxolimab in advanced cancers. TCRdb keeps only in-frame clones here, not all; method: immunoSEQ multiplex PCR. The sample holds about 63,000 clones, 89% seen once. Source: CD4+ or CD8+ T cells sorted from blood, taken in a trial of the OX40 agonist ivuxolimab. The receptors shown here come from an adult with an advanced solid tumor such as melanoma, head and neck, liver or kidney cancer.

This chain connects TRBV5-4 to TRBJ2-1; TRBD1 might be the D (6 bases). From germline, CDR1 is SGHNT and CDR2 YYREEE (reference sequence). The CDR3 length is 16 residues. The ends were cut back, 5 bases at V and 0 bases at J, with 15 bases in the middle. The CDR3 protein is CASRSFGTLSYNEQFF. CDR3 nucleotides: TGTGCCAGCAGGTCATTCGGGACACTCTCCTACAATGAGCAGTTCTTC. Full variable domain (outside the CDR3, taken from reference TRBV5-4 and TRBJ2-1): ETGVTQSPTHLIKTRGQQVTLRCSSQSGHNTVSWYQQALGQGPQFIFQYYREEENGRGNFPPRFSGLQFPNYSSELNVNALELDDSALYLCASRSFGTLSYNEQFFGPGTRLTVL.

The chain has TRBV27 and TRBJ2-5; TRBD2 matches 7 bases. The germline V gene encodes CDR1 MNHEY and CDR2 SMNVEV (reference sequence). The junction had 2 bases not matched to a gene; V was cut back by 2 bases and J by 5 bases. The CDR3 is 13 amino acids. For the CDR3, the DNA is TGTGCCAGCAGTTTAGCGGGAGCGGAGACCCAGTACTTC. Its protein product is CASSLAGAETQYF.

V is TRBV11-2 and J is TRBJ2-1; D ambiguous. The V gene lost 5 bases and the J gene lost 6 bases, with 8 bases spanning the gap. Germline CDR1 and CDR2: SGHAT and FQNNGV. CDR3 length: 12 residues. CDR3 region: CASSDDSNEQFF. The CDR3 DNA reads TGTGCCAGCAGCGATGACTCCAATGAGCAGTTCTTC.

This clone showed up just a few times. The chain is built from TRBV19 and TRBJ2-4; D is unclear. V lost 5 bases and J 0 bases, leaving 14 bases between the germline ends. This CDR3 is built from 16 residues. The germline CDR1 and CDR2 sequences are LNHDA and SQIVND (reference sequence). This chain's CDR3 is CASSGVGLLAKNIQYF. The CDR3 DNA reads TGTGCCAGTAGTGGAGTTGGGCTACTAGCCAAAAACATTCAGTACTTC. The full variable domain, rest sourced from reference TRBV19 and TRBJ2-4, is DGGITQSPKYLFRKEGQNVTLSCEQNLNHDAMYWYRQDPGQGLRLIYYSQIVNDFQKGDIAEGYSVSREKKESFPLTVTSAQKNPTAFYLCASSGVGLLAKNIQYFGAGTRLSVL.

This rearrangement joins TRBV28 to TRBJ2-3; D not certain. V was clipped by 3 bases and J by 2 bases, with 12 bases between them. The CDR3 extends over 15 amino acids. Germline V gene data show CDR1 as MDHEN and CDR2 as SYDVKM. The CDR3 spells CASSFDSLNTDTQYF. The CDR3 DNA is TGTGCCAGCAGTTTCGACTCCCTAAACACAGATACGCAGTATTTT.

V is TRBV16 and J is TRBJ1-2; perhaps TRBD1 as D (5 bases). Germline V CDR1 and CDR2: KGHSY, FQNENV. The CDR3 totals 14 residues. V lost 3 bases to trimming and J lost 6 bases, with 14 bases between them. This chain's CDR3 is CASSHGGRTHGYTF. CDR3 in DNA: TGTGCCAGCAGCCATGGGGGACGGACCCATGGCTACACCTTC.

The rearrangement links TRBV5-1 to TRBJ1-5; D remains unclear. This CDR3 contains 15 residues. Trimming removed 0 bases from V and 2 bases from J, with 9 bases in between. Germline V gene lookup returns CDR1 SGHRS and CDR2 YFSETQ. The CDR3 is CASSLGMGGNQPQHF. CDR3 nucleotides: TGCGCCAGCAGCTTGGGTATGGGTGGCAATCAGCCCCAGCATTTT. The full variable domain, its missing parts supplied by reference TRBV5-1 and TRBJ1-5, is KAGVTQTPRYLIKTRGQQVTLSCSPISGHRSVSWYQQTPGQGLQFLFEYFSETQRNKGNFPGRFSGRQFSNSRSEMNVSTLELGDSALYLCASSLGMGGNQPQHFGDGTRLSIL.

This chain links TRBV19 with TRBJ2-7, with 12 bases aligning to TRBD2. Per germline, CDR1 LNHDA and CDR2 SQIVND (reference sequence). With V trimmed by 3 bases and J by 3 bases, 0 bases remained unmatched. The CDR3 is made up of 14 amino acids. CDR3 protein: CASSMTSGGYEQYF. In DNA form, the CDR3 reads TGTGCCAGTAGTATGACTAGCGGGGGCTACGAGCAGTACTTC.

This clone is a singleton in its sample. V is TRBV27 and J is TRBJ2-7; tentatively, D is TRBD1 (6 bases). V lost 6 bases to trimming and J lost 6 bases, with 12 bases between them. Germline loops: CDR1 MNHEY, CDR2 SMNVEV (reference sequence). The CDR3 loop spans 12 amino acids. This chain's CDR3 is CASSRTGFEQYF. The CDR3 coding sequence is TGTGCCAGCAGCCGAACAGGGTTCGAGCAGTACTTC.

Points on this clone: In the same sample, other DNA sequences code for this CDR3. V gene TRBV14 combines with J gene TRBJ1-2, with 7 bases identical to TRBD1. This CDR3 has 13 amino acids. The ends lost 4 bases at V and 4 bases at J; junction bases unmatched: 3. Germline V gene data show CDR1 as SGHDN and CDR2 as FVKESK. The CDR3 coding sequence is TGTGCCAGCAGCCCCGGGACAGTCTATGGCTACACCTTC. Translating gives CASSPGTVYGYTF.

This rearrangement joins TRBV14 to TRBJ1-2; 7 bases match TRBD1. With 0 bases clipped from V and 6 bases from J, the junction kept 10 bases outside the gene matches. The germline gives CDR1 SGHDN, CDR2 FVKESK. This CDR3 contains 16 residues. As DNA, the CDR3 is TGTGCCAGCAGCCAAGATCCACAGGGGACGTTAGATGGCTACACCTTC. Amino acids: CASSQDPQGTLDGYTF.

The genes are TRBV25-1 and TRBJ2-7, with 8 nucleotides matching TRBD1. The V gene's germline CDR1 is MGHDK and CDR2 SYGVNS. The CDR3 is made up of 14 amino acids. After removal of 1 base from V and 2 bases from J, the junction contained 1 base not matched to a gene. In nucleotides, the CDR3 is TGTGCCAGCAGTGAATGGGGACAGGCCTACGAGCAGTACTTC. Translating gives CASSEWGQAYEQYF.

Concerning this clone itself: This CDR3 is also generated by other DNA sequences in the sample. The J gene is TRBJ2-1, the V gene TRBV19; D remains ambiguous. The CDR3 totals 15 residues. Trimming took 3 bases from V and 0 from J, leaving 9 bases between them. The germline CDR1 and CDR2 sequences are LNHDA and SQIVND (reference sequence). CDR3 DNA sequence: TGTGCCAGTAGTATCTCCGGAAGCTCCTACAATGAGCAGTTCTTC. Amino acids: CASSISGSSYNEQFF.

The rearrangement uses TRBV7-3 and TRBJ1-1; TRBD1 aligns across 7 bases. The CDR3 loop spans 16 amino acids. Germline V gene data show CDR1 as SGHTA and CDR2 as FQGTGA. The V and J ends lost 0 bases and 3 bases, in that order; junction bases with no gene match: 7. This CDR3 is CASSLTQGVSHTEAFF. DNA of the CDR3: TGTGCCAGCAGCTTAACTCAGGGGGTTTCTCACACTGAAGCTTTCTTT.

The chain recombines TRBV11-2 with TRBJ2-7; TRBD2 aligns across 11 bases. Trimming removed 5 bases from V and 6 bases from J; junction bases left unmatched: 9. The V gene's germline CDR1 is SGHAT and CDR2 FQNNGV. CDR3 length equals 15 residues. The CDR3 region is CASSPSTSGSGEQYF. CDR3 sequence (DNA): TGTGCCAGCAGCCCATCCACTAGCGGGAGTGGCGAGCAGTACTTC.

There are many counts of this clone. The rearrangement links TRBV7-3 to TRBJ1-1; possible D gene TRBD1, 6 bases. CDR3 length equals 15 residues. Germline CDR1 is SGHTA and CDR2 is FQGTGA. V was shortened by 5 bases and J by 3 bases, with 16 bases between the two germline ends. CDR3 in amino acids: CASSPWGAADTEAFF. The CDR3 DNA follows: TGTGCCAGCAGCCCGTGGGGGGCGGCGGACACTGAAGCTTTCTTT.

The chain combines TRBV30 with TRBJ2-7; 8 positions match TRBD1. V was clipped by 5 bases and J by 2 bases; unmatched bases: 5. The germline V gene has CDR1 GTSNPN and CDR2 SVGIG (reference sequence). The CDR3 spans 13 residues. The CDR3 is CAWSRDRPYEQYF. CDR3 nucleotides: TGTGCCTGGTCCCGGGACAGGCCCTACGAGCAGTACTTC.

V and J are TRBV5-1 and TRBJ2-7; 8 nucleotides align to TRBD1. Germline assignment: CDR1 SGHRS and CDR2 YFSETQ. V was clipped by 4 bases and J by 0 bases; unmatched bases: 6. This CDR3 is built from 15 residues. DNA of the CDR3: TGCGCCAGCAGCCAAGCCGGGACAGGCTCCTACGAGCAGTACTTC. Translating it yields CASSQAGTGSYEQYF.